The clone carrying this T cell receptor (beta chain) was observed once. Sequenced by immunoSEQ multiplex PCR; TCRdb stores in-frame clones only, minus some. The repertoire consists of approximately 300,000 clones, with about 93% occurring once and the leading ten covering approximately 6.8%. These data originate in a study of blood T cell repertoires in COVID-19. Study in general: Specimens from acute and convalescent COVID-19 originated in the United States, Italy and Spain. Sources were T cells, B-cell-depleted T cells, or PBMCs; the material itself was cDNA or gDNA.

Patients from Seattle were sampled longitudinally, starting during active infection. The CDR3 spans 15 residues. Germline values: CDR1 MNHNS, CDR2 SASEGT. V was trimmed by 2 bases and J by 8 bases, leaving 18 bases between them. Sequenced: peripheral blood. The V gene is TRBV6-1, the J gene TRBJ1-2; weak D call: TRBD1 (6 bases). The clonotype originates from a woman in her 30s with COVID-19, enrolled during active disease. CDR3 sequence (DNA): TGTGCCAGCAGTGAAAGGCCGGACAGCTCTCGGGGCTACACCTTC. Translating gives CASSERPDSSRGYTF.